This T cell receptor (beta chain) was profiled in a study of blood T cell repertoires in COVID-19. The assay was immunoSEQ multiplex PCR, and TCRdb's table has in-frame clones only and misses some. The data contain 150,000 to 180,000 clones, over 60% of them singletons. The CDR3 is 14 residues long. Germline CDR1 and CDR2: GTSNPN and SVGIG (reference sequence). The V gene lost 4 bases and the J gene lost 3 bases, with 13 bases spanning the gap. The genes are TRBV30 and TRBJ2-1, with a possible D match to TRBD2 (7 bases). The sample consisted of peripheral blood. The TCR comes from an elderly woman with acute or convalescent COVID-19. CDR3 residues: CAWIKRGGYNEQFF. In DNA form, the CDR3 reads TGTGCCTGGATAAAAAGGGGGGGCTACAATGAGCAGTTCTTC.